A selection of T cell receptor beta chains follows, all from one sample in a study of cytomegalovirus exposure and HLA in healthy donors. Sequencing was performed with immunoSEQ multiplex PCR; in TCRdb, only in-frame clones are kept and a portion is missing. The sample contains approximately 110,000 clones, 15% of which appear only once. Sequenced sample: PBMCs. The receptors come from a woman between 18 and 29 years old in good health and CMV-seronegative. Each CDR3 is given with its conserved first and last residue. A D gene is named only where the DNA matches it firmly. The size of a clone is reported for some rows only, either as once, few or many, or as a class for expanded clones.

>TRBJ1-5|few|TRBD1|TRBV10-3
CAISESKAGTGEQPQHF
TGTGCCATCAGTGAGTCGAAGGCAGGGACAGGGGAACAGCCCCAGCATTTT
>TRBJ2-2|-|TRBD2|TRBV7-3
CASSFPTSESNTGELFF
TGTGCCAGCAGCTTCCCGACTAGCGAATCGAACACCGGGGAGCTGTTTTTT
>TRBJ2-1|few|-|TRBV25-1
CASSPFKAETYNEQFF
TGTGCCAGCAGCCCTTTCAAGGCGGAAACTTACAATGAGCAGTTCTTC
>TRBJ2-1|few|TRBD2|TRBV11-2
CASSLLLAGAYNEQFF
TGTGCCAGCAGCTTGCTACTAGCGGGAGCCTACAATGAGCAGTTCTTC
>TRBJ2-3|few|TRBD2|TRBV5-1
CASSFGGGGSDTQYF
TGCGCCAGCAGCTTCGGCGGGGGGGGTTCAGATACGCAGTATTTT
>TRBJ2-5|-|-|TRBV4-3
CASSQDEAGVGETQYF
TGCGCCAGCAGCCAAGATGAGGCAGGGGTCGGAGAGACCCAGTACTTC
>TRBJ1-2|few|TRBD1|TRBV28
CASSLAQRQGNNYGYTF
TGTGCCAGCAGTTTAGCCCAACGACAGGGTAACAACTATGGCTACACCTTC
>TRBJ2-1|few|TRBD2|TRBV9
CASSEWGGNNEQFF
TGTGCCAGCAGCGAATGGGGGGGGAACAATGAGCAGTTCTTC
>TRBJ1-1|few|-|TRBV2
CASTGGGRTEAFF
TGTGCCAGCACTGGCGGGGGGCGGACTGAAGCTTTCTTT
>TRBJ1-2|-|TRBD1|TRBV7-8
CASSVGTEGGYTF
TGTGCCAGCAGCGTAGGGACAGAAGGTGGCTACACCTTC
>TRBJ2-5|-|TRBD2|TRBV14
CASSQRLAGRGQETQYF
TGTGCCAGCAGCCAAAGACTAGCGGGACGGGGGCAAGAGACCCAGTACTTC
>TRBJ2-3|-|-|TRBV30
CAAGQRGRPTDTQYF
TGTGCGGCAGGGCAGAGAGGGAGGCCCACAGATACGCAGTATTTT
>TRBJ2-1|many|-|TRBV6-4
CASSDSDNNEQFF
TGTGCCAGCAGTGACTCGGACAACAATGAGCAGTTCTTC
>TRBJ2-3|-|-|TRBV5-4
CASSLDTSSTDTQYF
TGTGCCAGCAGCTTGGACACCTCTAGCACAGATACGCAGTATTTT
>TRBJ2-3|few|TRBD1|TRBV7-9
CASSLTGSSTDTQYF
TGTGCCAGCAGCTTGACAGGGTCCAGCACAGATACGCAGTATTTT
>TRBJ1-4|-|-|TRBV11-2
CATKSGRGQANEKLFF
TGTGCCACCAAATCGGGCAGGGGCCAAGCTAATGAAAAACTGTTTTTT
>TRBJ1-5|few|-|TRBV28
CASGGIPKTYSNQPQHF
TGTGCCAGCGGCGGGATCCCTAAAACTTATAGCAATCAGCCCCAGCATTTT
>TRBJ2-6|-|-|TRBV5-1
CASSLGARAGGANVLTF
TGCGCCAGCAGCTTGGGAGCCAGGGCGGGGGGGGCCAACGTCCTGACTTTC
>TRBJ2-7|few|TRBD1|TRBV20-1
CSANDRGQYF
TGCAGTGCTAATGACAGGGGGCAGTACTTC
>TRBJ2-5|-|-|TRBV7-9
CASSTKGGGQETQYF
TGTGCCAGCAGCACTAAAGGGGGGGGCCAAGAGACCCAGTACTTC
>TRBJ2-3|few|TRBD2|TRBV29-1
CSVERGVGDTQYF
TGCAGCGTTGAGCGGGGGGTGGGAGATACGCAGTATTTT
>TRBJ2-7|-|TRBD1|TRBV9
CASSKTDRALYEQYF
TGTGCCAGCAGCAAGACCGACAGGGCTCTCTACGAGCAGTACTTC
>TRBJ2-7|few|TRBD1|TRBV28
CASNPGQGPDEQYF
TGTGCCAGCAACCCGGGACAGGGACCCGACGAGCAGTACTTC
>TRBJ1-1|few|-|TRBV4-1
CASSQEGEGMNTEAFF
TGCGCCAGCAGCCAAGAAGGGGAAGGGATGAACACTGAAGCTTTCTTT
>TRBJ2-1|-|TRBD2|TRBV6-5
CASIPTSGSRNEQFF
TGTGCCAGCATCCCGACTAGCGGGAGTAGGAATGAGCAGTTCTTC
>TRBJ2-5|few|-|TRBV29-1
CSVRERASQETQYF
TGCAGCGTCCGCGAGAGAGCGTCTCAAGAGACCCAGTACTTC
>TRBJ2-5|-|TRBD1|TRBV19
CASSPGTGRYF
TGTGCCAGTAGTCCCGGGACAGGCCGGTACTTC
>TRBJ2-1|few|TRBD1|TRBV7-8
CASSFRQGQLYEQFF
TGTGCCAGCAGCTTTAGACAGGGTCAGCTTTATGAGCAGTTCTTC
>TRBJ2-2|-|-|TRBV5-1
CASSSAGTPTGELFF
TGCGCCAGCAGCTCTGCCGGGACTCCCACCGGGGAGCTGTTTTTT
>TRBJ1-5|few|-|TRBV6-1
CASRPSQGTQPQHF
TGTGCCAGCAGGCCTTCACAGGGCACTCAGCCCCAGCATTTT
>TRBJ1-1|few|-|TRBV30
CAWGLGSGGSEAFF
TGTGCCTGGGGATTGGGCAGTGGAGGGTCTGAAGCTTTCTTT
>TRBJ2-1|-|TRBD2|TRBV6-4
CASSGPGGDYSDEQFF
TGTGCCAGCAGTGGTCCGGGGGGGGATTACTCGGATGAGCAGTTCTTC
>TRBJ2-5|few|-|TRBV5-6
CASSPFIGQDQETQYF
TGTGCCAGCAGCCCCTTTATTGGTCAGGACCAAGAGACCCAGTACTTC
>TRBJ2-7|-|TRBD1|TRBV28
CASRRTGSYEQYF
TGTGCCAGCAGGCGGACAGGGAGTTACGAGCAGTACTTC
>TRBJ1-4|-|-|TRBV30
CAWSDRGSTTNEKLFF
TGTGCCTGGAGTGACCGAGGGAGCACAACTAATGAAAAACTGTTTTTT
>TRBJ1-5|few|-|TRBV4-3
CASSQGVGHQPQHF
TGCGCCAGCAGCCAAGGGGTTGGGCATCAGCCCCAGCATTTT
>TRBJ1-2|-|TRBD1|TRBV7-9
CASSLGQGTYGYTF
TGTGCCAGCAGCCTGGGACAGGGGACCTATGGCTACACCTTC
>TRBJ2-7|few|TRBD2|TRBV19
CASILASGLTWEQYF
TGTGCCAGTATCTTGGCTAGCGGACTTACGTGGGAGCAGTACTTC
>TRBJ2-6|few|-|TRBV25-1
CASSVPRGDSGANVLTF
TGTGCCAGCAGTGTGCCTAGGGGTGACTCTGGGGCCAACGTCCTGACTTTC
>TRBJ2-1|-|-|TRBV9
CASSVDSPFEQFF
TGTGCCAGCAGCGTAGATAGTCCATTTGAGCAGTTCTTC
>TRBJ1-1|-|-|TRBV7-9
CASSLGGLNTEAFF
TGTGCCAGCAGCTTAGGGGGCTTAAACACTGAAGCTTTCTTT
>TRBJ2-6|few|TRBD2|TRBV29-1
CSVLGLAGSGANVLTF
TGCAGCGTCCTCGGACTAGCGGGCTCTGGGGCCAACGTCCTGACTTTC
>TRBJ1-2|few|-|TRBV6-5
CASSTVADTYGYTF
TGTGCCAGCAGTACGGTCGCGGACACCTATGGCTACACCTTC
>TRBJ2-6|-|TRBD1|TRBV5-6
CASTKQRDRVSGANVLTF
TGTGCCAGCACCAAACAGCGGGACAGGGTCTCTGGGGCCAACGTCCTGACTTTC
>TRBJ2-7|few|TRBD1|TRBV18
CASSEGQGARNEQYF
TGTGCCAGCTCCGAGGGACAGGGGGCTCGGAACGAGCAGTACTTC
>TRBJ2-7|-|-|TRBV7-9
CASSPRVLGLEQYF
TGTGCCAGCAGCCCCCGCGTTTTGGGGCTCGAGCAGTACTTC
>TRBJ2-3|-|TRBD2|TRBV5-1
CASSLTSGTDTQYF
TGCGCCAGCAGCCTTACTAGCGGCACAGATACGCAGTATTTT
>TRBJ2-1|-|TRBD2|TRBV2
CASSNAGGLYNEQFF
TGTGCCAGCAGTAACGCGGGAGGCCTTTACAATGAGCAGTTCTTC